The clone carrying this T cell receptor beta chain has a single count. Its antigen is unknown. The sample contains more than one DNA sequence encoding this CDR3. Sample treatment: roughly 20 received Ad26.COV2.S at low or high dose, single or two shots; 5 received placebo; per-sample allocation not given. Specimens were obtained on day 63 following the first vaccine or placebo injection. The repertoire was sequenced with immunoSEQ multiplex PCR; TCRdb's copy has only in-frame clones and lacks some. Among about 680,000 clones, roughly 90% were seen once, and the ten largest hold over 1.3%. These data belong to a study of Ad26.COV2.S vaccination and SARS-CoV-2 variants. Study results and limitations: Reported findings describe substantial breadth in spike-specific CD8+ and CD4+ T cell responses following vaccination. Whether participants received vaccine or placebo, their non-spike TCR breadth was similar.

This CDR3 is built from 14 residues. CDR1 is KGHSH, CDR2 LQKENI, per germline. Trimming cost V 0 bases and J 4 bases, with 8 bases left between them. The J gene is TRBJ2-3, the V gene TRBV18; the D gene is possibly TRBD1 (6 bases). This TCR derives from a person between 18 and 60 years old who received the Ad26.COV2.S COVID-19 vaccine or a placebo. The input for sequencing was peripheral blood, taken in a trial of Ad26.COV2.S vaccine versus placebo. CDR3 bases: TGTGCCAGCTCACCACCGGGGGCCCCAGATACGCAGTATTTT. Translated: CASSPPGAPDTQYF.